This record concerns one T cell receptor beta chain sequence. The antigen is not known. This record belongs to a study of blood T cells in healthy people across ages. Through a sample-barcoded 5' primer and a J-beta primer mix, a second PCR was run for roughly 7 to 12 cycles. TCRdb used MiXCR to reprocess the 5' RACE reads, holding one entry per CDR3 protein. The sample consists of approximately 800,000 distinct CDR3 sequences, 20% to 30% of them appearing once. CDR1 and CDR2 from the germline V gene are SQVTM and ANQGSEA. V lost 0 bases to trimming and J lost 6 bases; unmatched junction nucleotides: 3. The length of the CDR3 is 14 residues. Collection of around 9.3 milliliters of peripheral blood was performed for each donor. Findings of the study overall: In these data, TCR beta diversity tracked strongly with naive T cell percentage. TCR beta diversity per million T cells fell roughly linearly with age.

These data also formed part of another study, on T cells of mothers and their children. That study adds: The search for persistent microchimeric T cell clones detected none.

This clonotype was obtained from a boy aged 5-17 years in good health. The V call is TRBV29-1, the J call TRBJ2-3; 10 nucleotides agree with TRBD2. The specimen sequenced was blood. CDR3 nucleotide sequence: TGCAGCGTTGAAGAGGAGCGGGGGGGGGATACGCAGTATTTT. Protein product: CSVEEERGGDTQYF.